This T cell receptor beta chain stems from a study of persistence of HIV-infected CD4 T cells. Study at large: Suppressive ART had lasted a median of roughly eight years. Antigen stimulation activated a lower proportion of cells, more of them memory, than anti-CD3/anti-CD28 stimulation.

V shed 4 bases and J shed 5 bases, with 8 bases lying between them. There are 13 residues in the CDR3. The germline V gene encodes CDR1 KGHSY and CDR2 FQNENV. Nonspecific anti-CD3/anti-CD28 bead stimulation represents the broad CD4+ T cell repertoire. Responding CD4+ T cells were sorted by upregulation of both CD40 ligand and CD69. Donors had CD4+ T cell counts above 400 cells/uL and were CMV-seropositive. A roughly 19-hour stimulation of CD8-depleted PBMCs used anti-CD28/CD49d costimulation, CD40-blocking antibody and enfuvirtide. The libraries were made with immunoSEQ version 4 in survey mode. TCRdb's copy holds only in-frame clones and misses some; the assay was immunoSEQ multiplex PCR. The sample records under 50,000 clones, roughly nine tenths being singletons. Regarding this clone: Antigen specificity is unknown.

The source of this sequence is an adult man with HIV who was CMV-seropositive. Sequenced here: CD4+ T cells sorted from PBMCs after roughly 18-hour stimulation, sampled from a patient who received antiretroviral therapy. V gene TRBV16 combines with J gene TRBJ2-2; maybe TRBD1 (6 bases). DNA of the CDR3: TGTGCCAGCAGCCTAACAGGGACCGGGGAGCTGTTTTTT. This sequence encodes CASSLTGTGELFF.